This T cell receptor beta chain was captured in a study of blood T cell repertoires in COVID-19. CDR3 length equals 16 residues. J gave up 4 bases and V 3 bases, and 11 bases lay outside the gene matches. Germline-derived CDR1 and CDR2 are GTSNPN and SVGIG (reference sequence). Using immunoSEQ multiplex PCR, the repertoire was profiled, and TCRdb retains in-frame clones only, with some absent. The data contain about 230,000 clones, 88% of them singletons. Those enrolled, adults aged roughly 18 to 89 years, came from roughly 22 US areas. Sequenced material: PBMCs or T cells enriched from blood (not recorded which). V is TRBV30 and J is TRBJ1-3; 8 bases agree with TRBD1. The receptor was isolated from a woman aged 40 to 55 with acute COVID-19. The CDR3 is CAWSDRTGYGGNTIYF. The CDR3 nucleotides are TGTGCCTGGAGCGACCGGACAGGGTACGGCGGAAACACCATATATTTT.